Listed here are 16 T cell receptor beta chains from one sample, sequenced in a study of blood T cell repertoires in COVID-19. Some clones are missing from TCRdb's copy, which holds only in-frame ones; the method was immunoSEQ multiplex PCR. The table has 200,000 to 300,000 clones, 70% to 90% seen once. The material sequenced was peripheral blood. These receptors came from a woman between 50 and 59 years old with acute or convalescent COVID-19.

The CDR3 DNA is TGTGCCAGCACAGGGGCTAACTATGGCTACACCTTC. Protein sequence: CASTGANYGYTF. The V gene is TRBV12-3 or TRBV12-4, the J gene TRBJ1-2; weak D call: TRBD1 (6 bases). The CDR3 is 12 residues long. V was shortened by 7 bases and J by 0 bases, with 6 bases between the two germline ends.

The chain carries TRBV2 and TRBJ2-2; D call uncertain. Germline lookup yields CDR1 SNHLY and CDR2 FYNNEI. Trimming shortened V by 2 bases and J by 0 bases, and 4 bases separated the two germline ends. There are 14 residues in the CDR3. The CDR3 here is CASSELANTGELFF. The CDR3 DNA sequence: TGTGCCAGCAGTGAACTAGCGAACACCGGGGAGCTGTTTTTT. Variable domain in full (rest from reference TRBV2 and TRBJ2-2): EPEVTQTPSHQVTQMGQEVILRCVPISNHLYFYWYRQILGQKVEFLVSFYNNEISEKSEIFDDQFSVERPDGSNFTLKIRSTKLEDSAMYFCASSELANTGELFFGEGSRLTVL.

V gene TRBV6-2 or TRBV6-3 combines with J gene TRBJ1-2; D not resolved. Trimming pared 4 bases from V and 1 base from J, leaving 7 bases between. The CDR3 totals 13 residues. Germline assignment: CDR1 MNHEY and CDR2 SVGEGT. This CDR3 is CASSWADNYGYTF. The CDR3 region has the DNA TGTGCCAGCAGTTGGGCCGATAACTATGGCTACACCTTC.

The chain is built from TRBV27 and TRBJ2-2; 9 nucleotides match TRBD1. V shed 6 bases and J 7 bases; nucleotides not matched to a gene: 6. The CDR3 is made up of 14 amino acids. From germline, CDR1 is MNHEY and CDR2 SMNVEV (reference sequence). The CDR3 DNA is TGTGCCAGCAGACCTACAGGGGGCATCGGGGAGCTGTTTTTT. This gives the protein CASRPTGGIGELFF.

The V call is TRBV3-1 (or the pseudogene TRBV3-2), the J call TRBJ2-5, with D maybe TRBD1 (5 bases). Germline assignment: CDR1 LGHDT and CDR2 YNNKEL (reference sequence). V lost 2 bases and J lost 1, with 14 bases in between. This CDR3 region has 16 residues. The CDR3 nucleotides read TGTGCCAGCAGCCAATCCCGGTCAGGGCCCCAAGAGACCCAGTACTTC. The encoded protein is CASSQSRSGPQETQYF.

On this clone: An end of the junction does not agree with germline; a read error may underlie this. The rearrangement uses TRBV27 and TRBJ1-1; 7 bases line up with TRBD1. The CDR3 contains 13 residues. Germline CDR1 reads MNHEY; CDR2 reads SMNVEV (reference sequence). The CDR3 nucleotides read TGTGCCAGCAGGGGGTGGAGGGACAGTAGGACGGTCTTT. Amino acids: CASRGWRDSRTVF.

The chain is built from TRBV6-5 and TRBJ1-3; TRBD1 matches at 7 bases. The V and J ends lost 5 bases and 3 bases, in that order; junction bases with no gene match: 7. Germline CDR1 MNHEY, CDR2 SVGAGI. The CDR3 sequence is 15 residues long. The CDR3 nucleotides are TGTGCCAGCAGTATGACAGGGATTAATGGAAACACCATATATTTT. This encodes CASSMTGINGNTIYF.

Only one count was recorded for this clone. This rearrangement joins TRBV12-3 or TRBV12-4 to TRBJ1-1, with TRBD1 as a possible D gene (5 bases). This CDR3 is 13 amino acids long. The germline V and J ends were trimmed by 8 bases and 1 base, with 11 bases remaining between them. In DNA form, the CDR3 reads TGTGCCAGCTCAACGACAGAGAACACTGAAGCTTTCTTT. This codes for CASSTTENTEAFF.

The V call is TRBV5-1, the J call TRBJ1-5; 7 bases fit TRBD1. Germline CDR1 SGHRS, CDR2 YFSETQ. The CDR3 length is 19 residues. Trimming took 2 bases from V and 2 from J; bases not matched to a gene: 16. DNA for the CDR3: TGCGCCAGCAGCTTTTCAATCCCAGAGACAGGGATGTGCAATCAGCCCCAGCATTTT. It yields the protein CASSFSIPETGMCNQPQHF.

V is TRBV7-8 and J is TRBJ1-4, with D maybe TRBD1 (5 bases). This CDR3 comprises 15 residues. V shed 5 bases and J shed 6 bases, with 16 bases lying between them. CDR1 is SGHVS, CDR2 FQNEAQ, per germline. CDR3 amino acids: CASSLNTGRDEKLFF. The DNA for the CDR3 is TGTGCCAGCAGCCTAAACACAGGACGGGATGAAAAACTGTTTTTT.

The V and J genes are TRBV3-1 (or the pseudogene TRBV3-2) and TRBJ2-7; D remains unclear. CDR1 and CDR2 from the germline V gene are LGHDT and YNNKEL (reference sequence). V was clipped by 5 bases and J by 2 bases, with 13 bases between them. The CDR3 covers 14 residues. The CDR3 bases are TGTGCCAGCAGCTCCAAGCTAACCACCTACGAGCAGTACTTC. This sequence encodes CASSSKLTTYEQYF.

This clone was recorded only once. Other DNA sequences in the same sample also yield this CDR3. The chain links TRBV12-3 or TRBV12-4 to TRBJ2-5; no clear D gene. The CDR3 runs 11 residues. V shed 3 bases and J shed 5 bases, with 4 bases lying between them. CDR3 sequence: CASSFGETQYF. The CDR3, as DNA: TGTGCCAGCAGTTTCGGGGAGACCCAGTACTTC.

This sequence joins TRBV9 and TRBJ2-1, with TRBD2 matching over 8 bases. With V trimmed by 0 bases and J by 4 bases, 3 bases remained unmatched. The germline CDR1 and CDR2 sequences are SGDLS and YYNGEE. The CDR3 is made up of 15 amino acids. The CDR3 nucleotides are TGTGCCAGCAGCGTAGATGGGACTAGTTACAATGAGCAGTTCTTC. Protein product: CASSVDGTSYNEQFF.

The chain carries TRBV5-6 and TRBJ2-7; weak D call: TRBD1 (5 bases). Germline values: CDR1 SGHDT, CDR2 YYEEEE. The V gene lost 4 bases and the J gene lost 7 bases, with 24 bases spanning the gap. CDR3 size: 16 residues. The CDR3 spells CASSPGKVGAVREQYF. The CDR3, as DNA: TGTGCCAGCAGCCCTGGGAAGGTAGGGGCGGTGAGGGAGCAGTACTTC.

The genes are TRBV28 and TRBJ1-6; 9 nucleotides line up with TRBD1. The ends lost 6 bases at V and 3 bases at J; junction bases unmatched: 6. The CDR3 spans 16 residues. Germline V gene data show CDR1 as MDHEN and CDR2 as SYDVKM. This CDR3 reads CASRTGQGHYNSPLHF. The CDR3 DNA is TGTGCCAGCAGAACCGGACAGGGGCACTATAATTCACCCCTCCACTTT.

The chain couples TRBV10-2 to TRBJ2-6, with D possibly matching TRBD1 (5 bases). The CDR3 extends over 17 amino acids. V lost 3 bases and J 0 bases, leaving 12 bases between the germline ends. In germline, CDR1 is WSHSY, CDR2 SAAADI. This CDR3 reads CASSDLGRGSGANVLTF. CDR3 bases: TGCGCCAGCAGTGATCTGGGGCGAGGCTCTGGGGCCAACGTCCTGACTTTC.